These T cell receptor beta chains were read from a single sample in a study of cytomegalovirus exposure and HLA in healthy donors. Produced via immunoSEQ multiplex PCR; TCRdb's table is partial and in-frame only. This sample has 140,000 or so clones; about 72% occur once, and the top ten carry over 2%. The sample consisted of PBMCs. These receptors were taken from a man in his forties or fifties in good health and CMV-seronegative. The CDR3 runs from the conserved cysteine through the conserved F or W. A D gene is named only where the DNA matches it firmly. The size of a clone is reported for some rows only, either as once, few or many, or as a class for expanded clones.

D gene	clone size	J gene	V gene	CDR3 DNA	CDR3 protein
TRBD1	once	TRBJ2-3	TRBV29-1	TGCAGCGTTGGGACAGGGGGGATCATAGATACGCAGTATTTT	CSVGTGGIIDTQYF
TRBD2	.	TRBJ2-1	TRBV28	TGTGCCAGCAGTTTCTACGGGAGGGCCCACAATGAGCAGTTCTTC	CASSFYGRAHNEQFF
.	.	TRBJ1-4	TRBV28	TGTGCCAGCAGTTTAAGGGCGGGGACCAATAATGAAAAACTGTTTTTT	CASSLRAGTNNEKLFF
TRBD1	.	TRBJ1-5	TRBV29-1	TGCAGCGTTCAGACAGGGGCTCTTCAGCCCCAGAATTTT	CSVQTGALQPQNF
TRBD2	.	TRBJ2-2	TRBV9	TGTGCCAGCAGGAAAAGCGGGGGGTACACCGGGGAGCTGTTTTTT	CASRKSGGYTGELFF
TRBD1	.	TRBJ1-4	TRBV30	TGTGCCTGGAGTTCAGGGGGAAATGAAAAACTGTTTTTT	CAWSSGGNEKLFF
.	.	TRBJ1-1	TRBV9	TGTGCCAGCAGCATCTCTGGGGGCGAGGACACTGAAGCTTTCTTT	CASSISGGEDTEAFF
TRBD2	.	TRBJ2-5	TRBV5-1	TGCGCCAGCAATACAGCGGGAGGTCCAGGGACCCAGTACTTC	CASNTAGGPGTQYF
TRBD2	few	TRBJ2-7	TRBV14	TGTGCCAGCAGCCAATCTAGCGGGCCCTACTACGAGCAGTACTTC	CASSQSSGPYYEQYF
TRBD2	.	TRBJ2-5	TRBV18	TGTGCCAGCTCACCATCACTAGCGACCCAAGAGACCCAGTACTTC	CASSPSLATQETQYF
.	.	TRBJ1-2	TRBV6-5	TGTGCCAGCAGTTACGTATCCAGGGGCGGGGGGTATGGCTACCCCTTC	CASSYVSRGGGYGYPF
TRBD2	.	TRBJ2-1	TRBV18	TGTGCCAGCTCACCAGTCAGCGGGGTAGCCTACAATGAGCAGTTCTTC	CASSPVSGVAYNEQFF
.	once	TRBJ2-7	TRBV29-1	TGCAGCGTTGAAGGGGGAGTCGTCTACGAGCAGTACTTC	CSVEGGVVYEQYF
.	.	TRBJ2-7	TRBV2	TGTGCCAGCAGTGAAACGGGCAGGGGACATAGCTCCTACGAGCAGTACTTC	CASSETGRGHSSYEQYF
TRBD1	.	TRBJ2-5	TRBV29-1	TGCAGCGTTGAAGATTTCGCGGACAGGAGAACCCAAGAGACCCAGTACTTC	CSVEDFADRRTQETQYF
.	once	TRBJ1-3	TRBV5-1	TGCGCCAGCAGCCTAGGACAGACACGCTCTGGAAACACCATATATTTT	CASSLGQTRSGNTIYF
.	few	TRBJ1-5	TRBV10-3	TGTGCCATCAGTGAGTTTCCGGCGGATAGCAATCAGCCCCAGCATTTT	CAISEFPADSNQPQHF
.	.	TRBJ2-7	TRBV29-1	TGCAGCGTTGGTAGAAACGGTAACTACGAGCAGTACTTC	CSVGRNGNYEQYF